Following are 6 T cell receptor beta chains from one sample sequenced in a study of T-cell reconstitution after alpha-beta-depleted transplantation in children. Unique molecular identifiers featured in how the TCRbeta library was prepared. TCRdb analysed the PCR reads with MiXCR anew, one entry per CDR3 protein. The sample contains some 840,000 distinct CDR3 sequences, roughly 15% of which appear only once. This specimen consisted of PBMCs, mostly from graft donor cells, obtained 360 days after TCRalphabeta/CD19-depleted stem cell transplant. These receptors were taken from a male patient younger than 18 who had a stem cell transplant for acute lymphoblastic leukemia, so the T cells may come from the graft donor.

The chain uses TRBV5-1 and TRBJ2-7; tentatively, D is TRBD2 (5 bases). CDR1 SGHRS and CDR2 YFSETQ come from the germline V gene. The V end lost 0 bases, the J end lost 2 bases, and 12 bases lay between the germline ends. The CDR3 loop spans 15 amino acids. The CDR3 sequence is CASSLDRGSTYEQYF. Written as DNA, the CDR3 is TGCGCCAGCAGCTTGGATCGGGGTTCTACCTACGAGCAGTACTTC.

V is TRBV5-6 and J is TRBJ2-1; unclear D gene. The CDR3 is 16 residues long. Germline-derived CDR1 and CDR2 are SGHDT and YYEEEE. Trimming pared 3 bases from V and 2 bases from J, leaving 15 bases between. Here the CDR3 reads CASSSHQGETYNEQFF. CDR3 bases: TGTGCCAGCAGCTCTCACCAAGGAGAGACCTACAATGAGCAGTTCTTC.

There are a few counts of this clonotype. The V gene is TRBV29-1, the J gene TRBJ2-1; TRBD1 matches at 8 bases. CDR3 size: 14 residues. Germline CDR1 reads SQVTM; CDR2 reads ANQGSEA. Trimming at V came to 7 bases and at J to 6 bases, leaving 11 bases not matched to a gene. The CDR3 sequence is CSAVGQAGPNEQFF. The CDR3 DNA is TGCAGCGCCGTGGGACAGGCGGGGCCCAATGAGCAGTTCTTC.

DNA for the CDR3: TGTGCCAGCAGTTTTTTAGCGGGAGTAGCCTACGAGCAGTACTTC. Protein product: CASSFLAGVAYEQYF. J is TRBJ2-7 and V is TRBV27, with 9 positions matching TRBD2. The CDR3 is 15 residues long. Germline V CDR1 and CDR2: MNHEY, SMNVEV (reference sequence). The junction had 5 bases not matched to a gene; V was cut back by 3 bases and J by 2 bases.

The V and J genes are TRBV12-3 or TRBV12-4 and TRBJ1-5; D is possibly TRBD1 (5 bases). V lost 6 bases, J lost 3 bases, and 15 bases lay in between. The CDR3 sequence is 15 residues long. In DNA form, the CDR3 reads TGTGCCAGCAGGCTGGGGGGAGAGGACAATCAGCCCCAGCATTTT. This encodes CASRLGGEDNQPQHF.

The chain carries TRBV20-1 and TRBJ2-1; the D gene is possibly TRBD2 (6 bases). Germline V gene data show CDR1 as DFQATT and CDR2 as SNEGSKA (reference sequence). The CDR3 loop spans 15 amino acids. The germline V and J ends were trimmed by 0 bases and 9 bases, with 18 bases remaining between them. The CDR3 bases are TGCAGTGCTAGAGACTGGTATAGCGGTTGGGGTGAGCAGTTCTTC. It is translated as CSARDWYSGWGEQFF.